The T cell receptor beta chain described here comes from a study of cytomegalovirus exposure and HLA in healthy donors. Whole-study context: Earlier results showed roughly 120 million unique TCR beta sequences derived from around 170 million T cells. Study conclusions and caveats: Certain sequence variants were highly shared and formed a cluster, and this cluster was likely a sequencing artifact. As confirmed in vitro, a few CMV-associated chains were specific for CMV antigens. Prior analysis indicated that the majority of TCR beta V segments exhibited productivity approximately 87% or approximately 30% of the time.

The table lists this clone with a count of one. Its antigen is not identified. The PCR contained 60 Vbeta and 13 Jbeta primers. Sequencing was performed with immunoSEQ multiplex PCR; in TCRdb, only in-frame clones are kept and a portion is missing. Of some 100,000 clones in the sample, roughly 71% were seen once. The germline gives CDR1 GTSNPN, CDR2 SVGIG (reference sequence). CDR3 size: 14 residues. Trimming shortened V by 4 bases and J by 2 bases, and 14 bases separated the two germline ends. The sequence came from a middle-aged man in good health and CMV-seronegative. The sample consisted of PBMCs. The chain recombines TRBV30 with TRBJ1-2; TRBD1 is a possible D gene (5 bases). The CDR3 sequence: CAWNRQTVNYGYTF. The CDR3 DNA follows: TGTGCCTGGAACCGACAGACCGTCAACTATGGCTACACCTTC.